A single sample is the source of the 27 T cell receptor beta chains below, sequenced in a study of long-term antiretroviral therapy in people with HIV. The run of the v3.0 immunoSEQ assay was at survey level. Sequenced by immunoSEQ multiplex PCR; TCRdb stores in-frame clones only, minus some. The top ten clones hold approximately 15% of a sample with 20,000 to 25,000 clones, over 70% of them seen once. The sample in question was unsorted PBMCs, obtained 2.9 years after starting antiretroviral therapy. These receptors were taken from a young woman with HIV.

Comments on this clone: An end of the junction differs from the germline gene, which may be a read error. The chain couples TRBV2 to TRBJ1-2, with D unresolved. This CDR3 spans 13 amino acids. The V gene's germline CDR1 is SNHLY and CDR2 FYNNEI. In nucleotides, the CDR3 is TGCTTAAAAGGGAAAGGTACTCCCTATGGCTACACCTTC. Translating gives CLKGKGTPYGYTF.

This rearrangement joins TRBV4-1 to TRBJ1-1; a possible D gene is TRBD1 (6 bases). Between the trimmed V and J ends, which lost 2 bases and 4 bases, there was a span of 20 bases. CDR3 length: 17 residues. Germline V gives CDR1 MGHRA, CDR2 YSYEKL. In DNA, the CDR3 is TGCGCCAGCAGCCAACAATCAGGGGTGATCCGGGGCACTGAAGCTTTCTTT. It specifies CASSQQSGVIRGTEAFF.

The V and J genes are TRBV2 and TRBJ2-2; no clear D. The CDR3 totals 11 residues. The V gene lost 7 bases and the J gene lost 7 bases, with 7 bases spanning the gap. The V gene's germline CDR1 is SNHLY and CDR2 FYNNEI. The CDR3 reads CASTSNGELFF. The CDR3 DNA reads TGTGCCAGCACCTCCAACGGGGAGCTGTTTTTT.

The CDR3 here is CASSPRQNDQPQHF. The CDR3, as DNA: TGTGCCAGCAGTCCGAGACAGAATGATCAGCCCCAGCATTTT. The chain links TRBV27 to TRBJ1-5; a weak D match, TRBD1 (5 bases). The CDR3 has 14 residues. Germline loops: CDR1 MNHEY, CDR2 SMNVEV (reference sequence). With 5 bases removed from V and 5 bases from J, the gap between germline ends came to 13 bases.

V and J are TRBV29-1 and TRBJ1-1; tentative D call: TRBD1 (6 bases). This CDR3 comprises 15 residues. Trimming removed 2 bases at V and 4 bases at J, with 17 bases between. Germline loops: CDR1 SQVTM, CDR2 ANQGSEA. DNA of the CDR3: TGCAGCGTTGAAAACAGGGTATTGAGTGGCACTGAAGCTTTCTTT. It encodes CSVENRVLSGTEAFF.

This rearrangement joins TRBV5-1 to TRBJ2-3; weak D call: TRBD1 (5 bases). The ends were cut back, 2 bases at V and 4 bases at J, with 17 bases in the middle. There are 16 residues in the CDR3. Germline V gene data show CDR1 as SGHRS and CDR2 as YFSETQ. In DNA, the CDR3 is TGCGCCAGCAGCTTATCTACCAGGGTAGAGCCAGATACGCAGTATTTT. Amino acids: CASSLSTRVEPDTQYF.

This sequence joins TRBV30 and TRBJ1-1; the match to TRBD1 covers 8 bases. CDR3 length: 15 residues. Germline V CDR1 and CDR2: GTSNPN, SVGIG (reference sequence). V was clipped by 5 bases and J by 0 bases; unmatched bases: 8. CDR3 sequence: CAWDTGGTVNTEAFF. The CDR3 bases are TGTGCCTGGGATACAGGGGGGACGGTGAACACTGAAGCTTTCTTT.

The gene calls are TRBV19 and TRBJ1-1; D may be TRBD1 (5 bases). Germline V CDR1 and CDR2: LNHDA, SQIVND (reference sequence). V was pared by 5 bases and J by 3 bases, with 16 bases between. The CDR3 has 15 residues. The CDR3 region has the DNA TGTGCCAGTAGTGGGCAGGGAGGGAGGCACACTGAAGCTTTCTTT. It yields the protein CASSGQGGRHTEAFF.

This clone was seen just once. The chain carries TRBV27 and TRBJ2-5, with 8 bases identical to TRBD2. CDR1 is MNHEY and CDR2 is SMNVEV in the germline V gene (reference sequence). The junction had 14 bases not matched to a gene; V was cut back by 4 bases and J by 4 bases. The CDR3 has 17 residues. The CDR3 nucleotides read TGTGCCAGCAGTTCACGCCCCTCGGGGACTAGAATAGAGACCCAGTACTTC. This gives the protein CASSSRPSGTRIETQYF.

This clone was detected only a few times. This chain connects TRBV4-2 to TRBJ1-2; unclear D gene. V was clipped by 1 base and J by 0 bases, with 15 bases between them. Looked up from germline, CDR1 is LGHNA and CDR2 is YNFKEQ. CDR3 length: 17 residues. As DNA, the CDR3 is TGTGCCAGCAGCCAAGCCCCAGGACGGATAGCTAACTATGGCTACACCTTC. This codes for CASSQAPGRIANYGYTF.

Written as DNA, the CDR3 is TGTGCCAGCAAAATGGAGAGCTCGAACACTGAAGCTTTCTTT. Its translation is CASKMESSNTEAFF. The genes are TRBV2 and TRBJ1-1, with D hard to call. The V gene lost 7 bases and the J gene lost 1 base, with 13 bases spanning the gap. This CDR3 spans 14 amino acids. Germline lookup yields CDR1 SNHLY and CDR2 FYNNEI.

The chain is built from TRBV15 and TRBJ1-2; tentatively, D is TRBD1 (5 bases). The CDR3 loop spans 17 amino acids. V was clipped by 1 base and J by 8 bases, with 23 bases between them. The germline CDR1 and CDR2 sequences are LNHNV and YYDKDF (reference sequence). DNA for the CDR3: TGTGCCACCAGCAGAGCGGCGGGGCGTGGGGCGGGCGCAGGCTACACCTTC. Amino acids: CATSRAAGRGAGAGYTF. Drawing the rest from reference TRBV15 and TRBJ1-2, the complete variable domain is DAMVIQNPRYQVTQFGKPVTLSCSQTLNHNVMYWYQQKSSQAPKLLFHYYDKDFNNEADTPDNFQSRRPNTSFCFLDIRSPGLGDTAMYLCATSRAAGRGAGAGYTFGSGTRLTVV.

V gene TRBV6-6 combines with J gene TRBJ2-7; D is possibly TRBD2 (5 bases). The CDR3 is made up of 15 amino acids. V was shortened by 0 bases and J by 9 bases, with 18 bases between the two germline ends. CDR1 is MNHNY, CDR2 SVGAGI, per germline (reference sequence). The CDR3 reads CASSYSFRGISGQYF. The CDR3 DNA reads as TGTGCCAGCAGTTACTCTTTCCGGGGAATAAGCGGGCAGTACTTC.

This clone was counted only a few times. The genes are TRBV9 and TRBJ1-2, with D maybe TRBD1 (6 bases). This CDR3 has 12 residues. Between the trimmed V and J ends, which lost 6 bases and 3 bases, there was a span of 9 bases. Germline V gene sequence: CDR1 SGDLS, CDR2 YYNGEE. The CDR3 loop is CASTGQHYGYTF. In nucleotides, the CDR3 is TGTGCCAGCACCGGACAGCACTATGGCTACACCTTC.

This clone was detected a few times. This rearrangement joins TRBV4-1 to TRBJ1-2; D perhaps matches TRBD1 (5 bases). The CDR3 contains 15 residues. Germline lookup yields CDR1 MGHRA and CDR2 YSYEKL. V was cut by 3 bases and J by 8 bases, with 19 bases left in between. The CDR3 nucleotides are TGCGCCAGCAGCCACATAGCCGGGGCGAACCTCGGCTACACCTTC. Protein sequence: CASSHIAGANLGYTF.

The gene calls are TRBV27 and TRBJ2-2; perhaps TRBD2 as D (6 bases). Germline CDR1 reads MNHEY; CDR2 reads SMNVEV (reference sequence). The V end was cut by 7 bases, the J end by 6 bases, with 18 bases between. This CDR3 is built from 15 residues. The CDR3 reads CASTPEGMRPGELFF. CDR3 sequence (DNA): TGTGCCAGCACCCCGGAGGGGATGAGACCCGGGGAGCTGTTTTTT.

As DNA, the CDR3 is TGTGCCAGCAGCCAAGAAGGGGGCGCGTCTAATGAAAAACTGTTTTTT. This sequence encodes CASSQEGGASNEKLFF. This chain connects TRBV4-2 to TRBJ1-4; 7 nucleotides line up with TRBD1. This CDR3 region has 16 residues. V lost 0 bases to trimming and J lost 3 bases; unmatched junction nucleotides: 4. Germline V lookup: CDR1 LGHNA, CDR2 YNFKEQ.

The J gene is TRBJ2-2, the V gene TRBV9; D ambiguous. V was cut by 1 base and J by 5 bases, with 9 bases left in between. Germline CDR1 reads SGDLS; CDR2 reads YYNGEE. This CDR3 contains 14 residues. CDR3: CASSVFKETGELFF. The CDR3 nucleotides are TGTGCCAGCAGCGTATTTAAGGAGACCGGGGAGCTGTTTTTT.

A single count supports this clone. The chain carries TRBV7-2 and TRBJ1-1; D is possibly TRBD1 (6 bases). Trimming removed 4 bases at V and 1 base at J, with 13 bases between. Germline-derived CDR1 and CDR2 are SGHTA and FQGNSA. This CDR3 region has 15 residues. In nucleotides, the CDR3 is TGTGCCAGCAGCTACCTAGGGGGTGGGAACACTGAAGCTTTCTTT. It is translated as CASSYLGGGNTEAFF.

The V call is TRBV11-2, the J call TRBJ2-1; 7 nucleotides line up with TRBD1. Germline CDR1 is SGHAT and CDR2 is FQNNGV. There are 14 residues in the CDR3. V trimming: 6 bases; J trimming: 2 bases; junction bases outside the gene matches: 4. Written as DNA, the CDR3 is TGTGCCAGCAGATTGGACAGGACCTACAATGAGCAGTTCTTC. This gives the protein CASRLDRTYNEQFF. The full variable domain, in which reference TRBV11-2 and TRBJ2-1 provide the parts outside the CDR3, is EAGVAQSPRYKIIEKRQSVAFWCNPISGHATLYWYQQILGQGPKLLIQFQNNGVVDDSQLPKDRFSAERLKGVDSTLKIQPAKLEDSAVYLCASRLDRTYNEQFFGPGTRLTVL.

This clone is a singleton in its sample. The V gene is TRBV27, the J gene TRBJ1-5; D gene ambiguous. The germline V gene has CDR1 MNHEY and CDR2 SMNVEV (reference sequence). Trimming stripped 0 bases from V and 0 bases from J, with 6 bases between. The CDR3 has 15 residues. CDR3 sequence: CASSLSGISNQPQHF. CDR3 DNA: TGTGCCAGCAGTTTATCGGGGATTAGCAATCAGCCCCAGCATTTT.

In this sample, this clone turned up a few times. This chain joins TRBV5-1 and TRBJ2-3; TRBD1 matches 7 bases. The V segment lost 2 bases and the J segment 5 bases; nucleotides outside the gene matches: 14. The CDR3 contains 17 residues. Per the germline V gene, CDR1 is SGHRS and CDR2 is YFSETQ. As DNA, the CDR3 is TGCGCCAGCAGCTTCACTCCAACAGGGGTTGGTGGAGATACGCAGTATTTT. This encodes CASSFTPTGVGGDTQYF.

CDR3 amino acids: CASTLGGTMVNQPQHF. The CDR3, as DNA: TGTGCCAGCACCCTGGGGGGGACCATGGTAAACCAGCCCCAGCATTTT. The V and J genes are TRBV28 and TRBJ1-5; D is perhaps TRBD1 (5 bases). Germline CDR1 is MDHEN and CDR2 is SYDVKM. The CDR3 covers 16 residues. V was trimmed by 7 bases and J by 7 bases, leaving 23 bases between them.

The chain has TRBV19 and TRBJ1-2; 12 nucleotides agree with TRBD1. The CDR3 contains 17 residues. Germline V CDR1 and CDR2: LNHDA, SQIVND (reference sequence). J lost 6 bases, V lost 3 bases, and 11 bases had no gene match. The CDR3 DNA follows: TGTGCCAGTAGTATGGTATGGGACAGGGGGCTTATTAATGGCTACACCTTC. Translated, it gives CASSMVWDRGLINGYTF.

The chain recombines TRBV5-5 with TRBJ1-2; D ambiguous. Trimming removed 0 bases at V and 2 bases at J, with 14 bases between. Germline-derived CDR1 and CDR2 are SGHKS and YYEKEE (reference sequence). This CDR3 spans 16 amino acids. CDR3 in amino acids: CASSLETKTANYGYTF. The CDR3, as DNA: TGTGCCAGCAGCTTGGAAACTAAGACCGCGAACTATGGCTACACCTTC. Drawing the rest from reference TRBV5-5 and TRBJ1-2, the complete variable domain is DAGVTQSPTHLIKTRGQQVTLRCSPISGHKSVSWYQQVLGQGPQFIFQYYEKEERGRGNFPDRFSARQFPNYSSELNVNALLLGDSALYLCASSLETKTANYGYTFGSGTRLTVV.

The V call is TRBV11-2, the J call TRBJ1-4; 10 bases line up with TRBD1. Germline V lookup: CDR1 SGHAT, CDR2 FQNNGV. With 5 bases clipped from V and 11 bases from J, the junction kept 11 bases outside the gene matches. The CDR3 spans 15 residues. The CDR3 region is CASSLRQGATLKLFF. CDR3 sequence (DNA): TGTGCCAGCAGCCTTAGACAGGGGGCGACTCTGAAACTGTTTTTT.

The chain carries TRBV29-1 and TRBJ2-7, with 7 bases that match TRBD1. After removal of 3 bases from V and 0 bases from J, the junction contained 2 bases not matched to a gene. The CDR3 runs 13 residues. CDR1 is SQVTM and CDR2 is ANQGSEA in the germline V gene. This CDR3 reads CSVEGQNSYEQYF. The CDR3 nucleotides read TGCAGCGTTGAGGGACAGAACTCCTACGAGCAGTACTTC.